These 30 T cell receptor beta chains came from one sample sequenced in a study of OX40 agonist ivuxolimab in advanced cancers. Method: immunoSEQ multiplex PCR; TCRdb's copy keeps in-frame clones and lacks some. This table holds 60,000 to 90,000 clones, 65% to 85% found once. The sample in question was CD4+ or CD8+ T cells sorted from blood, obtained in a trial of the OX40 agonist ivuxolimab. These receptors all stem from an adult with an advanced solid tumor such as melanoma, head and neck, liver or kidney cancer.

The chain uses TRBV10-3 and TRBJ1-2; D gene ambiguous. CDR3 length equals 13 residues. Between the trimmed V and J ends, which lost 1 base and 8 bases, there was a span of 11 bases. CDR1 is ENHRY, CDR2 SYGVKD, per germline. Here the CDR3 DNA reads TGTGCCATCAGTGAGTGGCAGGACGACGGCTACACCTTC. This codes for CAISEWQDDGYTF.

V and J are TRBV11-2 and TRBJ1-2; D unresolved. Germline V gene lookup returns CDR1 SGHAT and CDR2 FQNNGV. The CDR3 is 14 amino acids. Trimming took off 4 bases at V and 1 base at J, with 10 bases between the two ends. Here the CDR3 reads CASSYTSVNYGYTF. In DNA, the CDR3 is TGTGCCAGCAGCTATACCAGCGTTAACTATGGCTACACCTTC.

The rearrangement joins TRBV5-8 to TRBJ1-1, with D hard to call. The V gene lost 3 bases and the J gene lost 8 bases, with 14 bases spanning the gap. The V gene's germline CDR1 is SGHTS and CDR2 YDEGEE. The CDR3 covers 13 residues. As DNA, the CDR3 is TGTGCCAGCAGCTCCCGACGTTTGGGGGAAGCTTTCTTT. Translated: CASSSRRLGEAFF. The variable domain in full, completed from reference TRBV5-8 and TRBJ1-1, reads EAGVTQSPTHLIKTRGQQATLRCSPISGHTSVYWYQQALGLGLQFLLWYDEGEERNRGNFPPRFSGRQFPNYSSELNVNALELEDSALYLCASSSRRLGEAFFGQGTRLTVV.

The chain employs TRBV19 and TRBJ2-1, with 12 bases matching TRBD2. The germline gives CDR1 LNHDA, CDR2 SQIVND (reference sequence). With V trimmed by 3 bases and J by 9 bases, 6 bases remained unmatched. The CDR3 extends over 15 amino acids. The CDR3 loop is CASSIRLAGAPEQFF. The CDR3 DNA follows: TGTGCCAGTAGTATCCGACTAGCGGGAGCTCCTGAGCAGTTCTTC.

The chain is built from TRBV6-5 and TRBJ1-2; D may be TRBD1 (6 bases). CDR3 length: 14 amino acids. The V and J ends lost 6 bases and 5 bases respectively, with 16 bases between them. From germline, CDR1 is MNHEY and CDR2 SVGAGI. This chain's CDR3 is CASRSGSGDYGYTF. The CDR3 nucleotides read TGTGCCAGCAGATCAGGATCAGGGGATTATGGCTACACCTTC.

The chain is built from TRBV28 and TRBJ1-2; D ambiguous. Germline CDR1 is MDHEN and CDR2 is SYDVKM. The CDR3 sequence is 14 residues long. V lost 10 bases to trimming and J lost 2 bases, with 17 bases between them. The CDR3 bases are TGTGCCACCATGGGTGGTTTTCCAAACTATGGCTACACCTTC. Protein product: CATMGGFPNYGYTF.

This chain joins TRBV5-1 and TRBJ1-2; D may be TRBD1 (6 bases). The CDR3 totals 14 residues. Trimming removed 0 bases from V and 8 bases from J, with 14 bases in between. Germline-derived CDR1 and CDR2 are SGHRS and YFSETQ. In DNA form, the CDR3 reads TGCGCCAGCAGCTTGGTGGTGGGGGCGAGAGGCTACACCTTC. It is translated as CASSLVVGARGYTF.

The rearrangement joins TRBV4-3 to TRBJ1-2, with D unclear. This CDR3 spans 14 amino acids. The germline gives CDR1 LGHNA, CDR2 YSLEER. Trimming left V 1 base short and J 9 bases short, with 15 bases between. The CDR3, as DNA: TGCGCCAGCAGCCAAGGTCGCGCGTCGGATAGCTACACCTTC. As protein: CASSQGRASDSYTF.

The chain couples TRBV11-3 to TRBJ2-1, with D perhaps given as TRBD1 or TRBD2 (5 bases each). The germline V gene encodes CDR1 SGHNT and CDR2 YENEEA. Trimming cost V 3 bases and J 5 bases, with 11 bases left between them. CDR3 length: 14 residues. CDR3 sequence reads: CASSLGDLHNEQFF. The CDR3 region has the DNA TGTGCCAGCAGCTTGGGGGACCTCCACAATGAGCAGTTCTTC. Full variable domain (rest looked up from reference TRBV11-3 and TRBJ2-1): EAGVVQSPRYKIIEKKQPVAFWCNPISGHNTLYWYLQNLGQGPELLIRYENEEAVDDSQLPKDRFSAERLKGVDSTLKIQPAELGDSAVYLCASSLGDLHNEQFFGPGTRLTVL.

V usage is TRBV7-2 and J usage is TRBJ2-5; D not resolved. Per germline, CDR1 SGHTA and CDR2 FQGNSA. The CDR3 is 11 amino acids. V gave up 5 bases and J gave up 1 base, with 2 bases separating them. The chain's CDR3 is CASSAQETQYF. The CDR3 nucleotides read TGTGCCAGCAGCGCCCAAGAGACCCAGTACTTC.

This clone came up a few times. CDR3 DNA: TGTGCCAGCAGGGAGGACCGTCTCACTGAAGCTTTCTTT. Translation: CASREDRLTEAFF. The chain links TRBV6-5 to TRBJ1-1; D is unresolved. Trimming left V 6 bases short and J 4 bases short, with 12 bases between. CDR3 length equals 13 residues. Germline-derived CDR1 and CDR2 are MNHEY and SVGAGI.

This clone came up once. The chain links TRBV4-1 to TRBJ2-2, with a possible D match to TRBD1 (6 bases). Between the trimmed V and J ends, which lost 1 base and 1 base, there was a span of 10 bases. CDR1 is MGHRA, CDR2 YSYEKL, per germline. The CDR3 loop spans 16 amino acids. This chain's CDR3 is CASSQGRTENTGELFF. In nucleotides, the CDR3 is TGCGCCAGCAGCCAAGGACGGACAGAGAACACCGGGGAGCTGTTTTTT.

This clone was observed once. V and J are TRBV19 and TRBJ2-7, with a weak D call TRBD2 (5 bases). The V gene lost 6 bases and the J gene lost 4 bases, with 25 bases spanning the gap. Germline V gene sequence: CDR1 LNHDA, CDR2 SQIVND (reference sequence). The CDR3 consists of 17 residues. In DNA, the CDR3 is TGTGCCAGTAGCCCTCCCGGGGTTGAGACAAACCGATACGAGCAGTACTTC. The encoded protein is CASSPPGVETNRYEQYF.

This clone was picked up a small number of times. The chain carries TRBV7-9 and TRBJ1-6; D is unclear. V gave up 1 base and J gave up 8 bases, with 0 bases separating them. This CDR3 comprises 11 residues. Germline CDR1 is SEHNR and CDR2 is FQNEAQ (reference sequence). In DNA, the CDR3 is TGTGCCAGCAGCTTAGATTCACCCCTCCACTTT. Its protein is CASSLDSPLHF.

The chain links TRBV7-3 to TRBJ2-2, with a possible D match to TRBD1 (5 bases). Germline values: CDR1 SGHTA, CDR2 FQGTGA. Trimming removed 2 bases from V and 6 bases from J, with 7 bases in between. This CDR3 is built from 13 residues. As DNA, the CDR3 is TGTGCCAGCAGCTTATTAGGGGCCGGGGAGCTGTTTTTT. It translates to CASSLLGAGELFF.

V is TRBV7-9 and J is TRBJ1-1, with 7 positions matching TRBD1. The ends lost 5 bases at V and 10 bases at J; junction bases unmatched: 7. The germline CDR1 and CDR2 sequences are SEHNR and FQNEAQ (reference sequence). The CDR3 contains 12 residues. In DNA form, the CDR3 reads TGTGCCAGCAGCCCCTCCCCAGGGGGAGCTTTCTTT. Amino acid sequence: CASSPSPGGAFF.

This clone was counted once. J is TRBJ2-2 and V is TRBV4-3; no clear D. Trimming left V 0 bases short and J 6 bases short, with 8 bases between. Germline V gene lookup returns CDR1 LGHNA and CDR2 YSLEER. The CDR3 length is 14 residues. Here the CDR3 reads CASSQELRAGELFF. DNA for the CDR3: TGCGCCAGCAGCCAAGAATTAAGGGCCGGGGAGCTGTTTTTT.

The rearrangement joins TRBV5-6 to TRBJ2-1; TRBD1 matches 9 bases. This CDR3 has 14 residues. The junction had 11 bases not matched to a gene; V was cut back by 9 bases and J by 7 bases. Germline assignment: CDR1 SGHDT and CDR2 YYEEEE. CDR3 amino acids: CATKRRDRENEQFF. Written as DNA, the CDR3 is TGTGCCACCAAACGGCGGGACAGGGAGAATGAGCAGTTCTTC.

The rearrangement joins TRBV6-5 to TRBJ1-4, with D perhaps matching TRBD1 (6 bases). The V end was cut by 5 bases, the J end by 0 bases, with 7 bases between. This CDR3 region has 14 residues. Germline V gives CDR1 MNHEY, CDR2 SVGAGI. The CDR3: CASSQGSTNEKLFF. CDR3 bases: TGTGCCAGCAGTCAGGGGTCAACTAATGAAAAACTGTTTTTT.

The gene calls are TRBV14 and TRBJ2-7; D may match TRBD1 or TRBD2 (7 bases each). The V gene lost 5 bases and the J gene lost 4 bases, with 33 bases spanning the gap. The CDR3 has 20 residues. The germline CDR1 and CDR2 sequences are SGHDN and FVKESK. CDR3 nucleotide sequence: TGTGCCAGCAGCTTAAAGACAGGGAGGGCCCTAACTAGCCTGCCTTACGAGCAGTACTTC. Encoded protein: CASSLKTGRALTSLPYEQYF.

J is TRBJ1-1 and V is TRBV5-1; no reliable D call. Looked up from germline, CDR1 is SGHRS and CDR2 is YFSETQ. The CDR3 totals 14 residues. V was pared by 4 bases and J by 4 bases, with 14 bases between. CDR3 nucleotide sequence: TGCGCCAGCAGCCCAGACCAAGTCGTCACTGAAGCTTTCTTT. It encodes CASSPDQVVTEAFF.

This rearrangement joins TRBV11-3 to TRBJ1-5, with a possible D match to TRBD1 (5 bases). V lost 1 base, J lost 1 base, and 8 bases lay in between. Germline lookup yields CDR1 SGHNT and CDR2 YENEEA. The CDR3 consists of 15 residues. This CDR3 reads CASSLGTSSNQPQHF. CDR3 nucleotides: TGTGCCAGCAGCTTAGGGACATCGAGCAATCAGCCCCAGCATTTT.

The gene calls are TRBV4-3 and TRBJ2-5; D is undetermined. Germline V gene data show CDR1 as LGHNA and CDR2 as YSLEER. V was cut by 0 bases and J by 5 bases, with 10 bases left in between. The CDR3 runs to 14 residues. CDR3: CASSQDIRTETQYF. CDR3 sequence (DNA): TGCGCCAGCAGCCAAGACATAAGGACGGAGACCCAGTACTTC.

The genes are TRBV5-1 and TRBJ1-5; unclear D gene. V was trimmed by 2 bases and J by 6 bases, leaving 12 bases between them. The CDR3 has 14 residues. The germline V gene has CDR1 SGHRS and CDR2 YFSETQ. The CDR3 loop reads CASSFAGSGQPQHF. CDR3 nucleotides: TGCGCCAGCAGCTTTGCTGGGTCGGGTCAGCCCCAGCATTTT. Looking up the rest from reference TRBV5-1 and TRBJ1-5 gives the full variable domain: KAGVTQTPRYLIKTRGQQVTLSCSPISGHRSVSWYQQTPGQGLQFLFEYFSETQRNKGNFPGRFSGRQFSNSRSEMNVSTLELGDSALYLCASSFAGSGQPQHFGDGTRLSIL.

This clone was seen a few times. The chain links TRBV5-1 to TRBJ1-1, with a tentative D call TRBD1 (5 bases). The germline gives CDR1 SGHRS, CDR2 YFSETQ. CDR3 size: 13 residues. V was pared by 5 bases and J by 3 bases, with 11 bases between. The CDR3 region is CASRWWGDTEAFF. CDR3 in DNA: TGCGCCAGCAGATGGTGGGGGGACACTGAAGCTTTCTTT.

As DNA, the CDR3 is TGCGCCAGCAGCCAGGGGGACGGTTACGAGCAGTACTTC. This encodes CASSQGDGYEQYF. The chain uses TRBV4-1 and TRBJ2-7; D may be TRBD1 or TRBD2 (5 bases each). The length of the CDR3 is 13 residues. The ends were cut back, 3 bases at V and 4 bases at J, with 10 bases in the middle. Per the germline V gene, CDR1 is MGHRA and CDR2 is YSYEKL.

As for this clone: An end of the junction does not agree with germline; a read error may underlie this. Other DNA sequences in the sample encode the same CDR3. This sequence joins TRBV2 and TRBJ2-7, with 9 bases matching TRBD2. The CDR3 spans 12 residues. Germline V gene data show CDR1 as SNHLY and CDR2 as FYNNEI. The CDR3 loop is CASSASGAEQYF. CDR3 DNA sequence: TGCGCCAGCAGTGCTAGCGGGGCCGAGCAGTACTTC.

The rearrangement joins TRBV11-2 to TRBJ2-2, with 9 bases identical to TRBD1. This CDR3 comprises 15 residues. The V and J ends lost 5 bases and 3 bases, in that order; junction bases with no gene match: 4. Germline V gene sequence: CDR1 SGHAT, CDR2 FQNNGV. CDR3: CASSERTGDTGELFF. CDR3 sequence (DNA): TGTGCCAGCAGCGAAAGGACAGGGGACACCGGGGAGCTGTTTTTT.

This chain joins TRBV4-1 and TRBJ1-5; TRBD1 matches at 7 bases. Losses at the gene ends were 3 bases for V and 3 bases for J; bases not matched to a gene: 5. The germline V gene encodes CDR1 MGHRA and CDR2 YSYEKL. CDR3 size: 15 residues. The chain's CDR3 is CASSHPGTVNQPQHF. In nucleotides, the CDR3 is TGCGCCAGCAGCCACCCGGGGACAGTCAATCAGCCCCAGCATTTT.

The chain is built from TRBV5-6 and TRBJ2-2; D not certain. This CDR3 contains 16 residues. Germline V gives CDR1 SGHDT, CDR2 YYEEEE. V lost 1 base and J 0 bases, leaving 10 bases between the germline ends. This CDR3 is CASSLFRRANTGELFF. For the CDR3, the DNA is TGTGCCAGCAGCTTGTTTCGCCGAGCGAACACCGGGGAGCTGTTTTTT.